The T cell receptor (beta chain) under discussion was sequenced for a study of T cell repertoires in cytomegalovirus infection. On the study more broadly: Signatures in public TCR beta sequences pointed to both CMV infection and matching HLA type.

Study-wide results and caveats: Summed frequency of public TCR beta families distinguished CMV carriers with the relevant HLA. The ex vivo response was dominated by HLA-C-restricted CMV-specific TCR beta clonotypes.

CDR3 length equals 14 residues. V lost 9 bases and J lost 2; bases outside the gene matches: 9. Germline-derived CDR1 and CDR2 are MNHNS and SASEGT. This clonotype has ten or more counts. No antigen is known for it. TCRdb recomputed calls from the reads with MiXCR, one row per CDR3 protein. The table records hundreds of thousands of distinct CDR3 sequences, about 10% of them present only once. Sequenced sample: PBMCs. The rearrangement uses TRBV6-1 and TRBJ2-7; TRBD1 agrees at 8 bases. The TCR was taken from a human donor in good health (CMV status not recorded). Some clones in this sample may be carry-over from other donors' samples. CDR3 in DNA: TGTGCCAGTGCCGGGACAGGATGGACCTACGAGCAGTACTTC. This codes for CASAGTGWTYEQYF.